These 16 T cell receptor beta chains share one sample of origin, sequenced in a study of beta chain features in type 1 diabetes. The study reverse transcribed the entire isolated RNA, so it sequenced expressed TCRB transcripts. TCRdb's copy holds only in-frame clones and misses some; the assay was immunoSEQ multiplex PCR. Among 400,000 to 550,000 clones listed, around 10% were seen once. The sample consisted of naive CD4+ T cells from blood. All receptors derive from a woman younger than 30 in good health.

V is TRBV11-3 and J is TRBJ1-4, with TRBD1 matching over 7 bases. The length of the CDR3 is 15 residues. Germline trimming cut 5 bases from V and 3 bases from J; bases unmatched to any gene: 6. In germline, CDR1 is SGHNT, CDR2 YENEEA. CDR3 coding DNA: TGTGCCAGCAGCCGAGGGACAGTGCCTAATGAAAAACTGTTTTTT. Translating gives CASSRGTVPNEKLFF.

The chain employs TRBV9 and TRBJ2-2; 8 nucleotides match TRBD2. With V trimmed by 0 bases and J by 6 bases, 4 bases remained unmatched. This CDR3 has 15 amino acids. Per germline, CDR1 SGDLS and CDR2 YYNGEE. In nucleotides, the CDR3 is TGTGCCAGCAGCGTAGCGGCGGGGGGAGCCGGGGAGCTGTTTTTT. Translating it yields CASSVAAGGAGELFF.

Regarding this clone: At one end, the junction sequence differs from germline, possibly due to a read error. The chain uses TRBV30 and TRBJ1-4; D is ambiguous. The CDR3 length is 12 residues. Per germline, CDR1 GTSNPN and CDR2 SVGIG (reference sequence). The CDR3 DNA is TGTGCCTGGACAAAACTTAATGAAAAACTGATTTTT. Translated, it gives CAWTKLNEKLIF.

This clone has just a few counts. J is TRBJ2-1 and V is TRBV7-2, with 7 bases matching TRBD1. Losses at the gene ends were 5 bases for V and 4 bases for J; bases not matched to a gene: 5. The CDR3 is 14 amino acids. CDR1 SGHTA and CDR2 FQGNSA come from the germline V gene. The chain's CDR3 is CASSPGTAYNEQFF. The CDR3 region has the DNA TGTGCCAGCAGCCCCGGGACAGCATACAATGAGCAGTTCTTC.

This clone was counted between two and nine times. This chain connects TRBV25-1 to TRBJ2-3, with D possibly TRBD2 on 5 matching bases. CDR1 and CDR2 (germline): MGHDK, SYGVNS. The V end was cut by 2 bases, the J end by 0 bases, with 12 bases between. The CDR3 is 16 amino acids. The CDR3 coding sequence is TGTGCCAGCAGTGAAGGCCGTCTAGCTAGCACAGATACGCAGTATTTT. It codes for CASSEGRLASTDTQYF.

V usage is TRBV7-9 and J usage is TRBJ2-4; no definite D call. V dropped 1 base and J dropped 1 base, with 11 bases sitting between them. This CDR3 is 16 amino acids long. Germline V gene sequence: CDR1 SEHNR, CDR2 FQNEAQ (reference sequence). DNA for the CDR3: TGTGCCAGCAGCTTAGAGGTGTTGGGGGCCAAAAACATTCAGTACTTC. It encodes CASSLEVLGAKNIQYF.

This clone was recorded a few times. This chain uses TRBV7-9 with TRBJ2-7; 8 nucleotides agree with TRBD1. CDR3 length: 15 residues. The ends lost 2 bases at V and 4 bases at J; junction bases unmatched: 7. Germline V lookup: CDR1 SEHNR, CDR2 FQNEAQ (reference sequence). CDR3 residues: CASSLTAGTGYEQYF. The DNA for the CDR3 is TGTGCCAGCAGCTTAACGGCCGGGACAGGTTACGAGCAGTACTTC.

The V gene is TRBV5-4, the J gene TRBJ2-3; TRBD2 aligns across 7 bases. The CDR3 is made up of 16 amino acids. The V gene's germline CDR1 is SGHNT and CDR2 YYREEE (reference sequence). The junction had 9 bases not matched to a gene; V was cut back by 4 bases and J by 1 base. CDR3: CASSTSLAVGTDTQYF. CDR3 nucleotide sequence: TGTGCCAGCAGCACCTCGCTAGCGGTCGGCACAGATACGCAGTATTTT.

This clone was detected only a few times. It may be a read error: a sequence one base away is much more abundant. CDR3 in DNA: TGTGCCAGCAGCCAGCAAGAGACCCAGTACTTC. Its protein product is CASSQQETQYF. The rearrangement joins TRBV7-6 to TRBJ2-5; D is undetermined. V was pared by 5 bases and J by 2 bases, with 3 bases between. The CDR3 length is 11 residues. Germline V gene lookup returns CDR1 SGHVS and CDR2 FNYEAQ.

There are a few counts of this clone. This rearrangement joins TRBV7-2 to TRBJ2-7; D is uncertain. V lost 7 bases and J lost 3, with 19 bases in between. The CDR3 loop spans 15 amino acids. The germline CDR1 and CDR2 sequences are SGHTA and FQGNSA. The CDR3 loop is CASTPRATSFYEQYF. For the CDR3, the DNA is TGTGCCAGCACCCCACGGGCCACGTCTTTCTACGAGCAGTACTTC.

This chain uses TRBV29-1 with TRBJ1-3; 7 positions agree with TRBD1. The CDR3 runs 14 residues. The V gene's germline CDR1 is SQVTM and CDR2 ANQGSEA. Unmatched junction bases numbered 8, after V lost 3 bases and J lost 6 bases. In DNA, the CDR3 is TGCAGCGTTGACCCGACAGGGATGGCAAACACCATATATTTT. Its translation: CSVDPTGMANTIYF.

The DNA for the CDR3 is TGCGCCAGCAGCCAGAGGGGACAGGGAGAGGAAAAACTGTTTTTT. Amino acid sequence: CASSQRGQGEEKLFF. The V and J genes are TRBV4-1 and TRBJ1-4; 9 bases line up with TRBD1. Germline CDR1 MGHRA, CDR2 YSYEKL. This CDR3 region has 15 residues. Trimming removed 3 bases from V and 8 bases from J; junction bases left unmatched: 7.

The chain carries TRBV4-2 and TRBJ2-6; D is ambiguous. This CDR3 contains 13 residues. Per the germline V gene, CDR1 is LGHNA and CDR2 is YNFKEQ. The ends were cut back, 6 bases at V and 3 bases at J, with 6 bases in the middle. The CDR3 DNA reads TGTGCCAGCAGGGAAATTGGGGCCAACGTCCTGACTTTC. As protein: CASREIGANVLTF.

This clone was seen a handful of times. This chain joins TRBV7-2 and TRBJ2-1; D possibly matches TRBD1 or TRBD2 (5 bases each). This CDR3 is 14 amino acids long. V shed 6 bases and J shed 6 bases, with 15 bases lying between them. Germline V gene sequence: CDR1 SGHTA, CDR2 FQGNSA. This chain's CDR3 is CASSLRGTLNEQFF. DNA of the CDR3: TGTGCCAGCAGTCTGAGGGGCACGCTCAATGAGCAGTTCTTC.

The genes are TRBV27 and TRBJ2-1, with TRBD1 identical over 9 bases. Per the germline V gene, CDR1 is MNHEY and CDR2 is SMNVEV (reference sequence). V dropped 6 bases and J dropped 4; count of bases not matched to a gene: 7. The CDR3 extends over 15 amino acids. The CDR3 is CASRDLGTGYNEQFF. The DNA of the CDR3 is TGTGCCAGCAGGGACTTAGGGACAGGGTACAATGAGCAGTTCTTC.

The chain recombines TRBV9 with TRBJ2-1, with D possibly matching TRBD1 (7 bases). The V end lost 2 bases, the J end lost 4 bases, and 13 bases lay between the germline ends. Germline values: CDR1 SGDLS, CDR2 YYNGEE. CDR3 size: 15 residues. Written as DNA, the CDR3 is TGTGCCAGCAGCGTCAGGGGGGCCGAATACAATGAGCAGTTCTTC. Protein: CASSVRGAEYNEQFF.